The next 30 T cell receptor beta chains were all read from a single sample in a study of blood T cells in healthy people across ages. Using a J-beta primer mix together with a sample-barcoded 5' primer, a second PCR was run for about 7 to 12 cycles. A single record per CDR3 protein comes from TCRdb applying MiXCR to the 5' RACE reads. The table records approximately 1,000,000 distinct CDR3 sequences, over 35% of them present only once. The sequenced sample was blood. The receptors stem from a woman aged 55 to 70 in good health.

The chain combines TRBV14 with TRBJ2-3; perhaps D is TRBD1 or TRBD2 (5 bases each). The germline CDR1 and CDR2 sequences are SGHDN and FVKESK. Trimming pared 5 bases from V and 5 bases from J, leaving 14 bases between. This CDR3 is 14 amino acids long. The CDR3 DNA sequence: TGTGCCAGCAGCGTATGGGACCTTGGAGATACGCAGTATTTT. It codes for CASSVWDLGDTQYF.

This clonotype was seen a few times. The rearrangement uses TRBV7-2 and TRBJ2-7; D gene ambiguous. The V end lost 0 bases, the J end lost 9 bases, and 12 bases lay between the germline ends. Germline CDR1 is SGHTA and CDR2 is FQGNSA. This CDR3 is built from 13 residues. The CDR3: CASSLALGNPQYF. In DNA, the CDR3 is TGTGCCAGCAGCTTAGCCCTAGGGAACCCGCAGTACTTC.

This clonotype has more than one count but fewer than ten. V is TRBV2 and J is TRBJ2-3; D is possibly TRBD1 (5 bases). The CDR3 spans 17 residues. Trimming took off 1 base at V and 2 bases at J, with 16 bases between the two ends. Germline-derived CDR1 and CDR2 are SNHLY and FYNNEI. CDR3 amino acids: CASSEGLLQVNTDTQYF. DNA of the CDR3: TGTGCCAGCAGTGAAGGCCTTCTACAGGTCAACACAGATACGCAGTATTTT.

As to this clonotype: The junction does not match germline at one end; this may be a read error. This rearrangement joins TRBV3-1 to TRBJ2-1, with D possibly being TRBD2 (6 bases). Germline CDR1 reads LGHDT; CDR2 reads YNNKEL (reference sequence). This CDR3 spans 17 amino acids. CDR3 region: CAGSPPRERERNNEQFF. For the CDR3, the DNA is TGTGCCGGCAGCCCACCTCGGGAACGGGAGAGGAACAATGAGCAGTTCTTC.

The gene calls are TRBV5-1 and TRBJ2-1, with 16 bases identical to TRBD2. J lost 8 bases, V lost 3 bases, and 5 bases had no gene match. Germline V gives CDR1 SGHRS, CDR2 YFSETQ. This CDR3 comprises 16 residues. CDR3 region: CASSWGLAGGRDEQFF. In DNA form, the CDR3 reads TGCGCCAGCAGCTGGGGACTAGCGGGAGGGCGAGATGAGCAGTTCTTC.

The chain uses TRBV25-1 and TRBJ2-1; D might be TRBD2 (6 bases). CDR1 is MGHDK and CDR2 is SYGVNS in the germline V gene. The CDR3 has 15 amino acids. Trimming took off 1 base at V and 9 bases at J, with 16 bases between the two ends. The DNA for the CDR3 is TGTGCCAGCAGTGAATGGCGGGATAATGGGGCTGAGCAGTTCTTC. Residues: CASSEWRDNGAEQFF.

This clonotype was seen a handful of times. The chain employs TRBV7-9 and TRBJ2-3; 10 positions agree with TRBD2. Germline CDR1 is SEHNR and CDR2 is FQNEAQ (reference sequence). This CDR3 region has 16 residues. V was pared by 5 bases and J by 2 bases, with 7 bases of the junction left unmatched. CDR3 loop: CASSPRTSGTTDTQYF. The CDR3, as DNA: TGTGCCAGCAGCCCTCGGACTAGCGGAACCACAGATACGCAGTATTTT.

This clonotype was detected only once. The V and J genes are TRBV7-8 and TRBJ1-5, with D possibly TRBD1 on 5 matching bases. The CDR3 is 15 residues long. CDR1 is SGHVS and CDR2 is FQNEAQ in the germline V gene. The V gene lost 7 bases and the J gene lost 7 bases, with 20 bases spanning the gap. The CDR3 loop is CASTPLGGNGQPQHF. As DNA, the CDR3 is TGTGCCAGCACCCCGCTTGGGGGGAATGGACAGCCCCAGCATTTT.

This chain links TRBV9 with TRBJ2-1; 10 bases map to TRBD2. The CDR3 spans 16 residues. V was clipped by 3 bases and J by 3 bases; unmatched bases: 6. The germline V gene encodes CDR1 SGDLS and CDR2 YYNGEE. The CDR3 nucleotides read TGTGCCAGCAGCGGCCTAGCGGGAGTCCGCTACAATGAGCAGTTCTTC. Translating it yields CASSGLAGVRYNEQFF.

The V gene is TRBV9, the J gene TRBJ2-7, with TRBD2 identical over 11 bases. V lost 5 bases, J lost 4 bases, and 20 bases stayed unmatched. This CDR3 spans 19 amino acids. Germline V gives CDR1 SGDLS, CDR2 YYNGEE. CDR3 residues: CASSNTTGGLTSGRYEQYF. The CDR3 bases are TGTGCCAGCAGTAACACAACAGGGGGCCTTACTAGCGGGAGATACGAGCAGTACTTC.

V is TRBV3-1 and J is TRBJ1-6; D is unresolved. V was pared by 4 bases and J by 9 bases, with 19 bases between. This CDR3 contains 16 residues. Germline CDR1 LGHDT, CDR2 YNNKEL (reference sequence). The CDR3 DNA follows: TGTGCCAGCAGCCCAGGTCCTGGGCGGACCCCTTCACCCCTCCACTTT. Protein: CASSPGPGRTPSPLHF. The variable domain in full, completed from reference TRBV3-1 and TRBJ1-6, reads DTAVSQTPKYLVTQMGNDKSIKCEQNLGHDTMYWYKQDSKKFLKIMFSYNNKELIINETVPNRFSPKSPDKAHLNLHINSLELGDSAVYFCASSPGPGRTPSPLHFGNGTRLTVT.

This clonotype was found a few times. The chain has TRBV7-6 and TRBJ2-5; D call uncertain. Germline CDR1 SGHVS, CDR2 FNYEAQ. V lost 5 bases and J 1 base, leaving 11 bases between the germline ends. The CDR3 runs 14 residues. CDR3 nucleotides: TGTGCCAGCAGCCTACAGTCATTCCAAGAGACCCAGTACTTC. Translated: CASSLQSFQETQYF.

The chain recombines TRBV5-4 with TRBJ2-2; 10 bases align to TRBD2. J gave up 2 bases and V 2 bases, and 9 bases lay outside the gene matches. This CDR3 contains 18 residues. Germline V gene sequence: CDR1 SGHNT, CDR2 YYREEE (reference sequence). The CDR3 reads CASSFPSGSPLNTGELFF. CDR3 sequence (DNA): TGTGCCAGCAGCTTCCCTAGCGGGAGCCCCCTAAACACCGGGGAGCTGTTTTTT. The full variable domain, completed using reference TRBV5-4 and TRBJ2-2, is ETGVTQSPTHLIKTRGQQVTLRCSSQSGHNTVSWYQQALGQGPQFIFQYYREEENGRGNFPPRFSGLQFPNYSSELNVNALELDDSALYLCASSFPSGSPLNTGELFFGEGSRLTVL.

The chain carries TRBV5-5 and TRBJ2-7, with D maybe TRBD1 (5 bases). CDR1 and CDR2 from the germline V gene are SGHKS and YYEKEE (reference sequence). The CDR3 is 16 residues long. V was shortened by 0 bases and J by 4 bases, with 17 bases between the two germline ends. The DNA for the CDR3 is TGTGCCAGCAGCTTGGCCGGGCAGGGTATTCGGTACGAGCAGTACTTC. Translated, it gives CASSLAGQGIRYEQYF.

This clonotype was recorded at least ten times. V usage is TRBV12-3 or TRBV12-4 and J usage is TRBJ2-5; no definite D call. The germline V and J ends were trimmed by 6 bases and 5 bases, with 10 bases remaining between them. This CDR3 comprises 12 residues. The CDR3 coding sequence is TGTGCCAGCAGCTTCGACCGGGAGACCCAGTACTTC. This codes for CASSFDRETQYF.

This clonotype turned up a few times. The chain uses TRBV12-3 or TRBV12-4 and TRBJ2-1; no reliable D call. The CDR3 has 14 residues. V was cut by 6 bases and J by 4 bases, with 13 bases left in between. This chain's CDR3 is CASSADWVYNEQFF. CDR3 coding DNA: TGTGCCAGCAGCGCAGACTGGGTATACAATGAGCAGTTCTTC.

This clonotype was seen a few times. V usage is TRBV29-1 and J usage is TRBJ2-7; D possibly uses TRBD1 or TRBD2 (5 bases each). CDR3 size: 14 residues. Between the trimmed V and J ends, which lost 3 bases and 6 bases, there was a span of 18 bases. CDR1 is SQVTM, CDR2 ANQGSEA, per germline. The CDR3 spells CSVDLGPGIREQYF. The CDR3 nucleotides are TGCAGCGTTGATCTGGGACCAGGGATTCGCGAGCAGTACTTC.

In its sample, this clonotype was seen a few times. The chain uses TRBV6-2 or TRBV6-3 and TRBJ1-2; D ambiguous. Per the germline V gene, CDR1 is MNHEY and CDR2 is SVGEGT. The V end was cut by 0 bases, the J end by 3 bases, with 11 bases between. The CDR3 extends over 15 amino acids. The CDR3 DNA reads as TGTGCCAGCAGTTACTCTCGACTAGCGGACTATGGCTACACCTTC. As protein: CASSYSRLADYGYTF.

V and J are TRBV20-1 and TRBJ2-7; possible D gene TRBD1, 5 bases. The CDR3 extends over 13 amino acids. V lost 3 bases and J lost 7, with 16 bases in between. CDR1 DFQATT and CDR2 SNEGSKA come from the germline V gene (reference sequence). In DNA, the CDR3 is TGCAGTGCTAGCAGGGAACCCCCTGGGGAGCAGTACTTC. This translates into CSASREPPGEQYF.

This clonotype was detected a few times. The chain recombines TRBV13 with TRBJ2-5; D is perhaps TRBD2 (6 bases). This CDR3 is built from 14 residues. Germline assignment: CDR1 PRHDT and CDR2 FYEKMQ (reference sequence). Trimming left V 0 bases short and J 6 bases short, with 11 bases between. CDR3 DNA sequence: TGTGCCAGCAGCTTAGGACGGGGGATGAAGACCCAGTACTTC. This translates into CASSLGRGMKTQYF. The full variable domain, its missing parts supplied by reference TRBV13 and TRBJ2-5, is AAGVIQSPRHLIKEKRETATLKCYPIPRHDTVYWYQQGPGQDPQFLISFYEKMQSDKGSIPDRFSAQQFSDYHSELNMSSLELGDSALYFCASSLGRGMKTQYFGPGTRLLVL.

V usage is TRBV7-3 and J usage is TRBJ2-3; D gene unclear. V was cut by 4 bases and J by 3 bases, with 11 bases left in between. This CDR3 has 14 amino acids. Looked up from germline, CDR1 is SGHTA and CDR2 is FQGTGA. CDR3 nucleotide sequence: TGTGCCAGCAGCTCATCCCTGGGGACAGATACGCAGTATTTT. Its translation is CASSSSLGTDTQYF.

In its sample, this clonotype was seen many times. The chain combines TRBV20-1 with TRBJ1-5, with D possibly being TRBD1 (6 bases). V gave up 4 bases and J gave up 6 bases, with 13 bases separating them. The CDR3 runs to 13 residues. Germline V lookup: CDR1 DFQATT, CDR2 SNEGSKA (reference sequence). This chain's CDR3 is CSAIPGVAQPQHF. CDR3 nucleotide sequence: TGCAGTGCTATACCAGGGGTGGCTCAGCCCCAGCATTTT.

This clonotype was counted ten times or more. This sequence joins TRBV10-3 and TRBJ2-5; TRBD1 agrees at 7 bases. CDR1 and CDR2 (germline): ENHRY, SYGVKD. This CDR3 has 13 amino acids. After removal of 5 bases from V and 7 bases from J, the junction contained 7 bases not matched to a gene. The CDR3 loop reads CAISPGTALTQYF. CDR3 DNA: TGTGCCATCAGTCCCGGGACAGCACTGACCCAGTACTTC.

This clonotype occurred once. The CDR3 loop reads CASNFETGANVLTF. CDR3 sequence (DNA): TGTGCCAGCAATTTTGAGACCGGGGCCAACGTCCTGACTTTC. V usage is TRBV6-1 and J usage is TRBJ2-6; no clear D gene. V lost 7 bases and J 4 bases, leaving 11 bases between the germline ends. The CDR3 consists of 14 residues. Germline CDR1 reads MNHNS; CDR2 reads SASEGT.

This chain uses TRBV5-1 with TRBJ2-5; D possibly corresponds to TRBD2 (6 bases). Between the trimmed V and J ends, which lost 0 bases and 5 bases, there was a span of 20 bases. Germline V lookup: CDR1 SGHRS, CDR2 YFSETQ. This CDR3 is 17 amino acids long. The CDR3 sequence is CASSLGLITGEVETQYF. The DNA of the CDR3 is TGCGCCAGCAGCTTGGGCCTAATAACGGGAGAGGTTGAGACCCAGTACTTC.

This clonotype was counted a few times. The chain joins TRBV7-6 to TRBJ2-1; D is perhaps TRBD2 (6 bases). From germline, CDR1 is SGHVS and CDR2 FNYEAQ. The V end lost 1 base, the J end lost 6 bases, and 16 bases lay between the germline ends. The CDR3 totals 16 residues. In DNA, the CDR3 is TGTGCCAGCAGCTTAGGGGGGAGACTAGTCTCCAATGAGCAGTTCTTC. Its translation is CASSLGGRLVSNEQFF. The full variable domain, with the rest looked up from reference TRBV7-6 and TRBJ2-1, is GAGVSQSPRYKVTKRGQDVALRCDPISGHVSLYWYRQALGQGPEFLTYFNYEAQQDKSGLPNDRFSAERPEGSISTLTIQRTEQRDSAMYRCASSLGGRLVSNEQFFGPGTRLTVL.

This clonotype was found a few times. The chain joins TRBV7-8 to TRBJ2-2, with 9 positions matching TRBD2. CDR3 size: 17 residues. Germline CDR1 is SGHVS and CDR2 is FQNEAQ. J lost 0 bases, V lost 11 bases, and 13 bases had no gene match. DNA for the CDR3: TGTGCCTCCCGGCTAGCGGGACTTCCATCGAACACCGGGGAGCTGTTTTTT. Translated, it gives CASRLAGLPSNTGELFF.

The sample holds a few counts of this clonotype. The chain is built from TRBV20-1 and TRBJ2-1; 7 bases fit TRBD2. The CDR3 sequence is 14 residues long. Per the germline V gene, CDR1 is DFQATT and CDR2 is SNEGSKA (reference sequence). After removal of 6 bases from V and 5 bases from J, the junction contained 10 bases not matched to a gene. CDR3 sequence: CSAEGRTRNNEQFF. The CDR3 DNA follows: TGCAGTGCAGAGGGCCGGACTAGAAACAATGAGCAGTTCTTC.

The rearrangement joins TRBV12-3 or TRBV12-4 to TRBJ1-4, with D possibly TRBD1 on 5 matching bases. The V and J ends lost 11 bases and 8 bases respectively, with 15 bases between them. This CDR3 contains 12 residues. CDR3 DNA sequence: TGTGCCGTCGGGGACCTGGGGGAAAAACTGTTTTTT. Amino acid sequence: CAVGDLGEKLFF.

This clonotype appeared a few times. CDR3 DNA sequence: TGTGCCAGCAGCCAAGATCTAATAGGACCCCCCTACAATGAGCAGTTCTTC. It is translated as CASSQDLIGPPYNEQFF. The chain couples TRBV4-2 to TRBJ2-1; D ambiguous. V lost 0 bases to trimming and J lost 2 bases, with 14 bases between them. CDR1 is LGHNA and CDR2 is YNFKEQ in the germline V gene. The CDR3 spans 17 residues.